A selection of T cell receptor beta chains follows, all from one sample in a study of shared clonotypes between healthy human individuals. Assay: immunoSEQ multiplex PCR; the TCRdb copy retains only in-frame clones and omits some. The data contain millions of clones, roughly 96% of them singletons. Sequenced sample: naive CD4+ T cells sorted from blood. The receptor source for this set is a man between 18 and 29 years old in good health. Each CDR3 is given with its conserved first and last residue. Fields, in order: D gene, clone size, V gene, J gene, CDR3 protein, CDR3 DNA. A D gene is named only where the DNA matches it firmly. Clone size appears in some rows only: once, few, many, or a class for an expanded clone.

.	.	TRBV10-3	TRBJ1-4	CAISHKPTNEKLFF	TGTGCCATCAGCCACAAGCCAACTAATGAAAAACTGTTTTTT
.	.	TRBV30	TRBJ2-5	CASTKGVRETQYF	TGTGCCAGTACTAAAGGGGTCAGGGAGACCCAGTACTTC
TRBD1	once	TRBV28	TRBJ2-3	CASMRQGRSTDTQYF	TGTGCCAGTATGAGACAGGGACGATCCACAGATACGCAGTATTTT
.	.	TRBV14	TRBJ1-1	CASSQDRSGGAFF	TGTGCCAGCAGCCAAGACAGGAGTGGTGGAGCTTTCTTT
TRBD2	.	TRBV15	TRBJ2-5	CATSKRAGAYQETQYF	TGTGCCACCAGCAAGAGAGCGGGAGCCTATCAAGAGACCCAGTACTTC
.	.	TRBV28	TRBJ2-7	CASDNLVAEQYF	TGTGCCAGCGATAATCTTGTAGCCGAGCAGTACTTC
TRBD1	.	TRBV10-3	TRBJ1-1	CAISELGQAEIDAFF	TGTGCCATCAGTGAGTTGGGACAGGCTGAAATAGATGCTTTCTTT
TRBD1	.	TRBV4-3	TRBJ1-6	CASSQVDRVASPLHF	TGCGCCAGCAGCCAAGTCGACAGGGTTGCTTCACCCCTCCACTTT
TRBD1	once	TRBV28	TRBJ2-2	CASSLRTGNTGELFF	TGTGCCAGCAGCCTGAGGACAGGGAACACCGGGGAGCTGTTTTTT
.	.	TRBV7-6	TRBJ2-2	CASSLGPTGELFF	TGTGCCAGCAGCTTAGGGCCAACCGGGGAGCTGTTTTTT
TRBD2	.	TRBV25-1	TRBJ2-2	CASSQTGLAGITGELFF	TGTGCCAGCAGTCAAACAGGGCTAGCGGGGATTACCGGGGAGCTGTTTTTT
.	.	TRBV5-4	TRBJ2-1	CASQRRGSYNEQFF	TGTGCCAGCCAACGCCGGGGCTCCTACAATGAGCAGTTCTTC
.	.	TRBV28	TRBJ1-3	CASSPSWRGSGNTIYF	TGTGCCAGCAGTCCTTCTTGGAGGGGTTCTGGAAACACCATATATTTT
TRBD2	.	TRBV7-9	TRBJ2-7	CASSLRRQTSGRALNEQYF	TGTGCCAGCAGCTTACGGCGACAAACTAGCGGGAGGGCCCTCAACGAGCAGTACTTC
.	.	TRBV5-1	TRBJ1-6	CASSLDRGYNSPLHF	TGCGCCAGCAGCTTAGACCGGGGCTATAATTCACCCCTCCACTTT
TRBD2	.	TRBV19	TRBJ2-3	CASRRAGGGTDTQYF	TGTGCCAGTAGGCGAGCGGGAGGAGGTACAGATACGCAGTATTTT
TRBD2	.	TRBV25-1	TRBJ2-5	CASSTGSGRKETQYF	TGTGCCAGCAGTACCGGTAGCGGGAGGAAAGAGACCCAGTACTTC
TRBD2	.	TRBV10-3	TRBJ2-1	CAISGATSGDYNEQFF	TGTGCCATCAGTGGGGCGACTAGCGGGGACTACAATGAGCAGTTCTTC
.	.	TRBV10-1	TRBJ2-1	CATSKTPLSYNEQFF	TGCGCCACCTCTAAGACCCCCCTTTCCTACAATGAGCAGTTCTTC
TRBD1	.	TRBV2	TRBJ2-3	CASEDRDTFSTDTQYF	TGTGCCAGCGAGGACAGGGATACGTTTAGCACAGATACGCAGTATTTT
.	.	TRBV10-2	TRBJ1-4	CASSVRRRGKEKLFF	TGCGCCAGCAGTGTACGACGGCGGGGAAAAGAAAAACTGTTTTTT
.	.	TRBV2	TRBJ2-5	CASSGTIDGETQYF	TGTGCCAGCAGTGGGACGATCGATGGCGAGACCCAGTACTTC